This TCR beta chain was sequenced during a study of T cells after yellow fever vaccination. Points from the study as a whole: Abundant bulk-population clonotypes could contaminate the FACS-sorted repertoires. Among all clonotypes, a small share was observed in both CD4 and CD8 compartments. A weaker but faster secondary response was observed, peaking on day 5 versus 15.

Each CDR3 protein is one row after TCRdb ran MiXCR on the 5' RACE reads. In the table there are some 670,000 distinct CDR3 sequences, roughly 12% of which are singletons. V shed 6 bases, J shed 6 bases, and the junction held 6 bases outside the gene matches. Germline CDR1 is MNHNS and CDR2 is SASEGT. The length of the CDR3 is 14 residues. This clonotype occurred many times. Its specificity is not known. This clonotype originated in a man aged 30 to 39 who received the YFV17D yellow fever vaccine. The input for sequencing was PBMCs, taken on the day of the yellow fever booster vaccination. The chain employs TRBV6-1 and TRBJ2-1; 9 nucleotides agree with TRBD2. The chain's CDR3 is CASRVAGVSNEQFF. In DNA, the CDR3 is TGTGCCAGCAGGGTAGCGGGAGTTTCCAATGAGCAGTTCTTC.